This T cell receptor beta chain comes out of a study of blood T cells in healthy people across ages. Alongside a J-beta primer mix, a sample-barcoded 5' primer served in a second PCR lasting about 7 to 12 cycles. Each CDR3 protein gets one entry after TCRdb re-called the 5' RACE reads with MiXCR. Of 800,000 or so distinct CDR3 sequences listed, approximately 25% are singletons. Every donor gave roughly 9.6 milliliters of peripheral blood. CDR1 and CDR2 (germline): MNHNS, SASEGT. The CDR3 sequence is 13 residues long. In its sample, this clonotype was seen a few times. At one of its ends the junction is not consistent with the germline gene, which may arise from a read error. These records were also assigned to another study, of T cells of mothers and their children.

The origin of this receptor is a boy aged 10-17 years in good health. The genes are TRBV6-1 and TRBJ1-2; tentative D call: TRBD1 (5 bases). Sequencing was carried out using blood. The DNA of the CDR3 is TGTGCCCGCAGTGATGTGGGGACTGGTGGCTACACCTTC. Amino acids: CARSDVGTGGYTF.